This T cell receptor beta chain was retrieved from a study of blood T cell repertoires in COVID-19. Study summary: Acute-phase and convalescent COVID-19 samples originated in the United States, Italy and Spain. In each case, the material was cDNA or gDNA derived from T cells, B-cell-depleted T cells, or PBMCs.

How the authors handled the data: The assay estimated nucleated cells by amplifying reference gene primers. Method: immunoSEQ multiplex PCR; TCRdb's copy keeps in-frame clones and lacks some. For V, J and clone size, that table is used; D and trimming come from the DNA. The sample lists approximately 350,000 clones; approximately 82% were seen once. The CDR3 contains 13 residues. V dropped 2 bases and J dropped 4 bases, with 5 bases sitting between them. CDR1 and CDR2 from the germline V gene are MNHNY and SVGAGI (reference sequence). This clonotype was sampled from a man aged 25 to 40 with active or convalescent COVID-19. V is TRBV6-6 and J is TRBJ1-4; possible D gene TRBD1, 5 bases. Sequenced input: peripheral blood. In DNA form, the CDR3 reads TGTGCCAGCAGTTACGACAGTAATGAAAAACTGTTTTTT. Protein product: CASSYDSNEKLFF.